These 27 T cell receptor beta chains came from one sample sequenced in a study of radiation and T cells in renal cell carcinoma. Assay used: immunoSEQ multiplex PCR; TCRdb lists only in-frame clones, some missing. The data contain about 120,000 clones, 75% to 85% of them seen just once; the ten biggest clones take up approximately 1.9%. The time point denotes: blood 2 weeks post-SBRT. Specified treatment: 15 Gy SBRT to primary tumor, nephrectomy 4 weeks later. Source: blood, taken from a patient whose treatment included radiotherapy and nephrectomy. The source of these receptors is a woman aged 60 to 75 with renal cell carcinoma.

The CDR3 region is CSGTGDYEQYF. The CDR3 region has the DNA TGCAGTGGGACAGGGGACTACGAGCAGTACTTC. The V gene is TRBV20-1, the J gene TRBJ2-7, with 9 nucleotides matching TRBD1. The CDR3 extends over 11 amino acids. The V segment lost 7 bases and the J segment 3 bases; nucleotides outside the gene matches: 1. CDR1 and CDR2 (germline): DFQATT, SNEGSKA (reference sequence).

This chain links TRBV5-8 with TRBJ2-3; D call uncertain. The CDR3 totals 14 residues. Germline lookup yields CDR1 SGHTS and CDR2 YDEGEE. Trimming stripped 0 bases from V and 2 bases from J, with 7 bases between. The CDR3 loop reads CASSLDRPTDTQYF. The CDR3 nucleotides read TGTGCCAGCAGCTTGGACCGACCCACAGATACGCAGTATTTT.

This chain connects TRBV27 to TRBJ1-6; D gene uncertain. The ends were cut back, 5 bases at V and 8 bases at J, with 10 bases in the middle. There are 13 residues in the CDR3. CDR1 is MNHEY, CDR2 SMNVEV, per germline (reference sequence). In nucleotides, the CDR3 is TGTGCCAGCAGTCGGGATTTTGATTCACCCCTCCACTTT. It yields the protein CASSRDFDSPLHF.

The DNA for the CDR3 is TGTGCCAGCAGCAAGACCGGGACAGGGGACTATGGCTACACCTTC. Translation gives CASSKTGTGDYGYTF. This chain connects TRBV5-8 to TRBJ1-2; 10 nucleotides match TRBD1. The CDR3 consists of 15 residues. The trim removed 4 bases at V and 3 bases at J, leaving 6 bases unmatched. Germline lookup yields CDR1 SGHTS and CDR2 YDEGEE.

In the case of this clone: The same CDR3 arises from other DNA sequences in this sample as well. This CDR3 is CASSLTNEQFF. The CDR3, as DNA: TGTGCCAGCAGCTTAACTAATGAGCAGTTCTTC. V and J are TRBV7-3 and TRBJ2-1; D unresolved. Germline V gives CDR1 SGHTA, CDR2 FQGTGA. The CDR3 is 11 amino acids. Deletions cut 0 bases from V and 7 bases from J, with 1 base between.

The chain employs TRBV2 and TRBJ1-5; D uncertain. The CDR3 loop spans 15 amino acids. The germline V and J ends were trimmed by 7 bases and 2 bases, with 15 bases remaining between them. The germline V gene has CDR1 SNHLY and CDR2 FYNNEI. The CDR3 coding sequence is TGTGCCAGCACCAAGGACCAAGCGGGCAATCAGCCCCAGCATTTT. It specifies CASTKDQAGNQPQHF.

This chain uses TRBV2 with TRBJ2-7, with D tentatively TRBD1 (6 bases). The CDR3 is 13 amino acids. Per the germline V gene, CDR1 is SNHLY and CDR2 is FYNNEI. The V and J ends lost 7 bases and 3 bases respectively, with 13 bases between them. The CDR3 sequence: CASTLGQLYEQYF. CDR3 DNA: TGTGCCAGCACCCTCGGACAGCTCTACGAGCAGTACTTC.

V and J are TRBV4-1 and TRBJ1-2, with TRBD1 as a possible D gene (6 bases). The V and J ends lost 0 bases and 5 bases respectively, with 22 bases between them. CDR3 length: 18 residues. Germline CDR1 and CDR2: MGHRA and YSYEKL. The CDR3 protein is CASSQESMGGASFYGYTF. CDR3 coding DNA: TGCGCCAGCAGCCAAGAGTCTATGGGGGGGGCGAGTTTTTATGGCTACACCTTC.

The V call is TRBV6-6, the J call TRBJ1-1; TRBD1 agrees at 9 bases. This CDR3 contains 12 residues. Germline CDR1 MNHNY, CDR2 SVGAGI (reference sequence). V lost 6 bases to trimming and J lost 4 bases; unmatched junction nucleotides: 0. The CDR3 DNA sequence: TGTGCCAGCAGGACAGGGGGCACTGAAGCTTTCTTT. This translates into CASRTGGTEAFF.

J is TRBJ1-2 and V is TRBV6-5; TRBD1 matches at 9 bases. This CDR3 has 16 amino acids. Germline trimming cut 1 base from V and 4 bases from J; bases unmatched to any gene: 7. Germline lookup yields CDR1 MNHEY and CDR2 SVGAGI. CDR3 sequence (DNA): TGTGCCAGCAGTTACTACCGGACAGGGGTTCCCTATGGCTACACCTTC. Protein: CASSYYRTGVPYGYTF.

The genes are TRBV11-2 and TRBJ1-1; no reliable D call. V lost 5 bases, J lost 1 base, and 8 bases lay in between. The V gene's germline CDR1 is SGHAT and CDR2 FQNNGV. CDR3 length equals 13 residues. The DNA for the CDR3 is TGTGCCAGCAGCCGCCCCGAGAACACTGAAGCTTTCTTT. Translated: CASSRPENTEAFF. Variable domain in full (rest from reference TRBV11-2 and TRBJ1-1): EAGVAQSPRYKIIEKRQSVAFWCNPISGHATLYWYQQILGQGPKLLIQFQNNGVVDDSQLPKDRFSAERLKGVDSTLKIQPAKLEDSAVYLCASSRPENTEAFFGQGTRLTVV.

The chain recombines TRBV5-4 with TRBJ1-6; D unclear. There are 14 residues in the CDR3. Trimming left V 4 bases short and J 3 bases short, with 8 bases between. Germline assignment: CDR1 SGHNT and CDR2 YYREEE (reference sequence). Here the CDR3 DNA reads TGTGCCAGCAGCCTGAGGGACTATAATTCACCCCTCCACTTT. Translated, it gives CASSLRDYNSPLHF.

This chain connects TRBV19 to TRBJ2-3; D call uncertain. Germline V lookup: CDR1 LNHDA, CDR2 SQIVND (reference sequence). The ends were cut back, 3 bases at V and 6 bases at J, with 10 bases in the middle. The CDR3 is made up of 13 amino acids. CDR3 region: CASSISGSDTQYF. The CDR3 coding sequence is TGTGCCAGTAGTATCTCGGGTTCGGATACGCAGTATTTT.

The rearrangement uses TRBV9 and TRBJ2-3; TRBD1 matches 7 bases. Germline V gene lookup returns CDR1 SGDLS and CDR2 YYNGEE. The V gene end was trimmed by 4 bases and the J gene end by 4 bases; junction bases not matched to a gene: 6. The CDR3 covers 14 residues. The CDR3 protein is CASSPRQGPDTQYF. CDR3 in DNA: TGTGCCAGCAGCCCCAGACAGGGCCCAGATACGCAGTATTTT.

The chain has TRBV5-4 and TRBJ2-5, with 7 bases aligning to TRBD2. The germline CDR1 and CDR2 sequences are SGHNT and YYREEE (reference sequence). The CDR3 loop spans 16 amino acids. V shed 0 bases and J 2 bases; nucleotides not matched to a gene: 7. CDR3 in DNA: TGTGCCAGCAGCTTGGCCCGGGCTAGCGGTCAAGAGACCCAGTACTTC. This gives the protein CASSLARASGQETQYF.

This clone was detected once. The V and J genes are TRBV29-1 and TRBJ2-1; weak D call: TRBD1 (6 bases). Germline CDR1 reads SQVTM; CDR2 reads ANQGSEA. The CDR3 runs 13 residues. The ends were cut back, 7 bases at V and 5 bases at J, with 15 bases in the middle. CDR3 in amino acids: CSDRTDRHNEQFF. Here the CDR3 DNA reads TGCAGCGACCGGACAGATCGTCACAATGAGCAGTTCTTC.

The chain has TRBV2 and TRBJ1-4; TRBD1 matches 9 bases. V shed 6 bases and J 8 bases; nucleotides not matched to a gene: 7. The length of the CDR3 is 14 residues. Germline V gene lookup returns CDR1 SNHLY and CDR2 FYNNEI. CDR3 in DNA: TGTGCCAGCAGCTACGACAGGGGGAGCGAAAAACTGTTTTTT. Translating it yields CASSYDRGSEKLFF.

J is TRBJ2-1 and V is TRBV9; D might be TRBD1 or TRBD2, each matching 6 bases. Per germline, CDR1 SGDLS and CDR2 YYNGEE. The CDR3 loop spans 16 amino acids. V was shortened by 4 bases and J by 0 bases, with 14 bases between the two germline ends. The CDR3 sequence: CASSTGTSRSYNEQFF. The CDR3 DNA reads as TGTGCCAGCAGCACAGGGACTTCTCGCTCCTACAATGAGCAGTTCTTC.

This clone was detected ten times or more. J is TRBJ2-7 and V is TRBV9, with D perhaps TRBD2 (5 bases). Trimming removed 1 base from V and 9 bases from J, with 14 bases in between. CDR3 length: 13 residues. Germline loops: CDR1 SGDLS, CDR2 YYNGEE. The CDR3 DNA reads as TGTGCCAGCAGCGTAAGTTTGGAGCGGCCGCAGTACTTC. Translation: CASSVSLERPQYF.

This chain connects TRBV29-1 to TRBJ1-1; 7 bases fit TRBD1. This CDR3 region has 14 residues. Germline CDR1 is SQVTM and CDR2 is ANQGSEA. The V segment lost 5 bases and the J segment 0 bases; nucleotides outside the gene matches: 6. As DNA, the CDR3 is TGCAGCGTTAGGACAGGTGGAGTGAACACTGAAGCTTTCTTT. Encoded protein: CSVRTGGVNTEAFF.

The gene calls are TRBV4-3 and TRBJ2-1; 7 bases are shared with TRBD2. The CDR3 is made up of 17 amino acids. After removal of 0 bases from V and 3 bases from J, the junction contained 8 bases not matched to a gene. Germline V lookup: CDR1 LGHNA, CDR2 YSLEER. The CDR3 is CASSQETASGYYNEQFF. The CDR3 nucleotides read TGCGCCAGCAGCCAAGAAACGGCTAGCGGCTACTACAATGAGCAGTTCTTC.

This clone was recorded only once. The chain recombines TRBV7-3 with TRBJ2-7; TRBD1 matches 9 bases. The CDR3 contains 14 residues. From germline, CDR1 is SGHTA and CDR2 FQGTGA. V lost 4 bases, J lost 6 bases, and 7 bases stayed unmatched. CDR3 nucleotides: TGTGCCAGCAGCTCTAAGGGGACAGGGCTCGAGCAGTACTTC. This sequence encodes CASSSKGTGLEQYF.

The table lists this clone with a count of one. The chain recombines TRBV18 with TRBJ2-4, with 7 bases that match TRBD2. Germline V gene lookup returns CDR1 KGHSH and CDR2 LQKENI. J lost 1 base, V lost 3 bases, and 6 bases had no gene match. This CDR3 is built from 16 residues. CDR3 sequence: CASSPFSGGAKNIQYF. CDR3 bases: TGTGCCAGCTCACCCTTCTCCGGGGGGGCCAAAAACATTCAGTACTTC.

The rearrangement uses TRBV5-4 and TRBJ1-2, with a weak D call TRBD1 (6 bases). Trimming removed 5 bases from V and 4 bases from J, with 12 bases in between. Germline CDR1 and CDR2: SGHNT and YYREEE (reference sequence). The CDR3 extends over 13 amino acids. CDR3 in amino acids: CASRVEQGYGYTF. In DNA form, the CDR3 reads TGTGCCAGCAGAGTCGAACAGGGCTATGGCTACACCTTC.

The V and J genes are TRBV2 and TRBJ2-7, with D unclear. CDR1 is SNHLY and CDR2 is FYNNEI in the germline V gene. V was clipped by 6 bases and J by 1 base, with 10 bases between them. The CDR3 covers 13 residues. The CDR3 sequence: CASSARPSYEQYF. The CDR3 DNA follows: TGTGCCAGCAGCGCTAGACCGTCCTACGAGCAGTACTTC. The full variable domain, rest sourced from reference TRBV2 and TRBJ2-7, is EPEVTQTPSHQVTQMGQEVILRCVPISNHLYFYWYRQILGQKVEFLVSFYNNEISEKSEIFDDQFSVERPDGSNFTLKIRSTKLEDSAMYFCASSARPSYEQYFGPGTRLTVT.

The genes are TRBV19 and TRBJ1-5; 7 bases line up with TRBD1. The CDR3 loop spans 16 amino acids. V lost 7 bases, J lost 3 bases, and 12 bases stayed unmatched. Germline CDR1 reads LNHDA; CDR2 reads SQIVND (reference sequence). The CDR3 loop reads CASKVVTGSHNQPQHF. CDR3 nucleotides: TGTGCCAGTAAAGTGGTGACAGGGAGTCACAATCAGCCCCAGCATTTT.

This clone has a count of ten or more. The chain employs TRBV28 and TRBJ1-3, with unresolved D. V dropped 5 bases and J dropped 0 bases, with 20 bases sitting between them. CDR3 size: 18 residues. Germline V gives CDR1 MDHEN, CDR2 SYDVKM. The CDR3 DNA reads TGTGCCAGCAGTCTCATTATGGGCCTCAGAAACTCTGGAAACACCATATATTTT. Protein: CASSLIMGLRNSGNTIYF.